This passage covers 27 T cell receptor beta chains from one sample sequenced in a study of blood T cell repertoires in COVID-19. The assay was immunoSEQ multiplex PCR, and TCRdb's table has in-frame clones only and misses some. The profile shows hundreds of thousands of clones, just over 85% of them singletons. The source material was peripheral blood. The receptors here all came from a man older than 75 with acute or convalescent COVID-19.

The chain joins TRBV18 to TRBJ2-1; the match to TRBD1 covers 9 bases. The germline CDR1 and CDR2 sequences are KGHSH and LQKENI. Trimming at V came to 3 bases and at J to 4 bases, leaving 10 bases not matched to a gene. This CDR3 is 17 amino acids long. As DNA, the CDR3 is TGTGCCAGCTCACCCGGTGGACAGGGGACATTATACAATGAGCAGTTCTTC. This sequence encodes CASSPGGQGTLYNEQFF.

The CDR3 DNA sequence: TGCGCCAGCAGATACTTTACAGGGTCAGGAATACAAGAGACCCAGTACTTC. This gives the protein CASRYFTGSGIQETQYF. The genes are TRBV5-1 and TRBJ2-5; TRBD1 might be the D (6 bases). Per the germline V gene, CDR1 is SGHRS and CDR2 is YFSETQ. The CDR3 length is 17 residues. Trimming took off 5 bases at V and 2 bases at J, with 22 bases between the two ends.

Turning to this clone: The same CDR3 can be traced to other DNA sequences in this sample. The rearrangement joins TRBV5-8 to TRBJ1-5, with D possibly TRBD1 on 6 matching bases. V gave up 0 bases and J gave up 6 bases, with 10 bases separating them. The CDR3 sequence is 14 residues long. Germline V CDR1 and CDR2: SGHTS, YDEGEE. CDR3 residues: CASSLAQGTQPQHF. CDR3 DNA sequence: TGTGCCAGCAGCTTGGCTCAGGGGACTCAGCCCCAGCATTTT.

The CDR3 nucleotides read TGTGCCAGTAGACATCCGGGACAGGGAAACACTGAAGCTTTCTTT. Translated, it gives CASRHPGQGNTEAFF. V gene TRBV19 combines with J gene TRBJ1-1; 9 positions agree with TRBD1. Germline V gene lookup returns CDR1 LNHDA and CDR2 SQIVND (reference sequence). V shed 6 bases, J shed 2 bases, and the junction held 7 bases outside the gene matches. The CDR3 is made up of 15 amino acids.

The chain employs TRBV6-1 and TRBJ1-2; possibly TRBD1 for D (6 bases). The CDR3 length is 12 residues. V was trimmed by 5 bases and J by 8 bases, leaving 12 bases between them. The germline V gene encodes CDR1 MNHNS and CDR2 SASEGT. The CDR3 sequence is CASSITGRGYTF. The CDR3, as DNA: TGTGCCAGCAGTATAACAGGGCGAGGCTACACCTTC.

This clone was counted once. The chain uses TRBV7-9 and TRBJ1-4; possibly TRBD1 for D (5 bases). Trimming left V 2 bases short and J 6 bases short, with 19 bases between. The CDR3 contains 17 residues. The germline CDR1 and CDR2 sequences are SEHNR and FQNEAQ (reference sequence). CDR3 protein: CASSLFVGGSGHEKLFF. As DNA, the CDR3 is TGTGCCAGCAGCTTATTTGTAGGAGGGTCGGGACATGAAAAACTGTTTTTT.

This clone is a singleton in its sample. The chain recombines TRBV10-3 with TRBJ1-2; 9 bases are a match to TRBD1. The V gene end was trimmed by 3 bases and the J gene end by 8 bases; junction bases not matched to a gene: 13. The CDR3 extends over 16 amino acids. Germline V gene lookup returns CDR1 ENHRY and CDR2 SYGVKD. The CDR3 DNA sequence: TGTGCCATCAGTGACCGGGACAGGGTGGGGACGCGGGGCTACACCTTC. Translation gives CAISDRDRVGTRGYTF.

The chain employs TRBV4-3 and TRBJ1-2; D perhaps matches TRBD1 (5 bases). V shed 0 bases and J shed 4 bases, with 12 bases lying between them. This CDR3 spans 15 amino acids. The germline V gene has CDR1 LGHNA and CDR2 YSLEER. The CDR3, as DNA: TGCGCCAGCAGCCAAGATCCGGGGGTTAGCTATGGCTACACCTTC. This codes for CASSQDPGVSYGYTF.

The chain is built from TRBV7-9 and TRBJ1-4, with 10 positions matching TRBD1. Germline V gene data show CDR1 as SEHNR and CDR2 as FQNEAQ (reference sequence). There are 14 residues in the CDR3. V trimming: 3 bases; J trimming: 7 bases; junction bases outside the gene matches: 2. The CDR3 coding sequence is TGTGCCAGCAGCTTGGGGACAGGGGCTGAAAAACTGTTTTTT. It is translated as CASSLGTGAEKLFF.

The chain carries TRBV19 and TRBJ1-1; TRBD1 matches 9 bases. The CDR3 spans 13 residues. The germline V gene has CDR1 LNHDA and CDR2 SQIVND (reference sequence). V shed 5 bases, J shed 8 bases, and the junction held 6 bases outside the gene matches. The CDR3 coding sequence is TGTGCCAGTAGTGTTTCACAGGGGGCCGAAGCTTTCTTT. Protein sequence: CASSVSQGAEAFF.

The rearrangement uses TRBV10-3 and TRBJ2-1; 8 bases align to TRBD1. CDR3 length: 16 residues. Germline V gene lookup returns CDR1 ENHRY and CDR2 SYGVKD. The V and J ends lost 4 bases and 2 bases, in that order; junction bases with no gene match: 7. The CDR3 region has the DNA TGTGCCATCAGTGCGACGGACAGGGCCACCTACAATGAGCAGTTCTTC. Amino acid sequence: CAISATDRATYNEQFF.

The rearrangement uses TRBV19 and TRBJ1-1, with 10 bases fitting TRBD1. Per germline, CDR1 LNHDA and CDR2 SQIVND (reference sequence). The CDR3 runs 14 residues. Trimming at V came to 6 bases and at J to 0 bases, leaving 1 base not matched to a gene. CDR3 sequence reads: CASRTGGMNTEAFF. Written as DNA, the CDR3 is TGTGCCAGTAGGACAGGGGGCATGAACACTGAAGCTTTCTTT.

The chain has TRBV5-5 and TRBJ1-5, with D tentatively TRBD1 (5 bases). V gave up 0 bases and J gave up 9 bases, with 16 bases separating them. Looked up from germline, CDR1 is SGHKS and CDR2 is YYEKEE (reference sequence). The length of the CDR3 is 15 residues. CDR3 protein: CASSLDIGDRRPQHF. For the CDR3, the DNA is TGTGCCAGCAGCTTGGATATAGGGGATCGGCGGCCCCAGCATTTT.

This chain connects TRBV20-1 to TRBJ1-2, with TRBD1 identical over 12 bases. The junction had 10 bases not matched to a gene; V was cut back by 3 bases and J by 5 bases. The CDR3 totals 16 residues. The V gene's germline CDR1 is DFQATT and CDR2 SNEGSKA (reference sequence). CDR3 DNA sequence: TGCAGTGCTAGTAGGGGGGACAGGGGGCTTCAGTATGGCTACACCTTC. As protein: CSASRGDRGLQYGYTF.

The J gene is TRBJ1-6, the V gene TRBV6-1; tentative D call: TRBD1 (6 bases). The germline CDR1 and CDR2 sequences are MNHNS and SASEGT. Between the trimmed V and J ends, which lost 0 bases and 10 bases, there was a span of 13 bases. The CDR3 has 15 amino acids. The CDR3 coding sequence is TGTGCCAGCAGTGAAGCAAGCAGGGGATGGTCACCCCTCCACTTT. It translates to CASSEASRGWSPLHF.

The J gene is TRBJ2-7, the V gene TRBV9; 14 nucleotides align to TRBD2. CDR1 and CDR2 from the germline V gene are SGDLS and YYNGEE. Germline trimming cut 0 bases from V and 2 bases from J; bases unmatched to any gene: 7. The CDR3 extends over 18 amino acids. As DNA, the CDR3 is TGTGCCAGCAGCGTAGAAGGGACTAGCGGGGGAAAGACCTACGAGCAGTACTTC. Protein: CASSVEGTSGGKTYEQYF.

The CDR3 DNA is TGTGCCAGCTCACTTACTAGCAGCGGGGAGCTGTTTTTT. This gives the protein CASSLTSSGELFF. V usage is TRBV18 and J usage is TRBJ2-2; a weak D match, TRBD2 (6 bases). V was cut by 4 bases and J by 7 bases, with 10 bases left in between. The CDR3 length is 13 residues. Germline assignment: CDR1 KGHSH and CDR2 LQKENI. The full variable domain, in which reference TRBV18 and TRBJ2-2 provide the parts outside the CDR3, is NAGVMQNPRHLVRRRGQEARLRCSPMKGHSHVYWYRQLPEEGLKFMVYLQKENIIDESGMPKERFSAEFPKEGPSILRIQQVVRGDSAAYFCASSLTSSGELFFGEGSRLTVL.

This chain uses TRBV18 with TRBJ2-7; tentatively, D is TRBD1 (6 bases). V lost 3 bases to trimming and J lost 5 bases, with 17 bases between them. Germline CDR1 KGHSH, CDR2 LQKENI. This CDR3 is 15 amino acids long. The DNA of the CDR3 is TGTGCCAGCTCACCGGGGATTGGACAGTGGGACGAGCAGTACTTC. It yields the protein CASSPGIGQWDEQYF.

The chain employs TRBV11-1 and TRBJ2-1; the D gene is possibly TRBD2 (6 bases). Germline CDR1 reads SGHAT; CDR2 reads FQDESV (reference sequence). Trimming pared 3 bases from V and 7 bases from J, leaving 7 bases between. The CDR3 loop spans 12 amino acids. Here the CDR3 DNA reads TGTGCCAGCAGCTTCGGAGGGAATGAGCAGTTCTTC. It yields the protein CASSFGGNEQFF.

The chain combines TRBV7-9 with TRBJ2-1; 10 bases map to TRBD2. V lost 3 bases to trimming and J lost 10 bases; unmatched junction nucleotides: 0. There are 12 residues in the CDR3. Germline V gene sequence: CDR1 SEHNR, CDR2 FQNEAQ (reference sequence). The CDR3 region is CASSLGLAEQFF. The CDR3 bases are TGTGCCAGCAGCTTGGGACTAGCGGAGCAGTTCTTC.

In regard to this clone: Other DNA sequences in the sample encode the same CDR3. The rearrangement links TRBV15 to TRBJ2-7; D possibly corresponds to TRBD2 (5 bases). The V and J ends lost 0 bases and 2 bases respectively, with 8 bases between them. CDR3 length equals 14 residues. Per the germline V gene, CDR1 is LNHNV and CDR2 is YYDKDF (reference sequence). Here the CDR3 DNA reads TGTGCCACCAGCAGAGATCGAGGGCCCTACGAGCAGTACTTC. Protein sequence: CATSRDRGPYEQYF.

This clone has just one count. The DNA for the CDR3 is TGTGCCAGTAGTATACGGGGGGCGAACACCGGGGAGCTGTTTTTT. Translation: CASSIRGANTGELFF. The chain uses TRBV19 and TRBJ2-2; the match to TRBD2 covers 7 bases. Looked up from germline, CDR1 is LNHDA and CDR2 is SQIVND (reference sequence). With V trimmed by 2 bases and J by 0 bases, 0 bases remained unmatched. CDR3 length: 15 residues. Drawing the rest from reference TRBV19 and TRBJ2-2, the complete variable domain is DGGITQSPKYLFRKEGQNVTLSCEQNLNHDAMYWYRQDPGQGLRLIYYSQIVNDFQKGDIAEGYSVSREKKESFPLTVTSAQKNPTAFYLCASSIRGANTGELFFGEGSRLTVL.

About this clone: This sample includes further DNA sequences coding for the same CDR3. V gene TRBV18 combines with J gene TRBJ1-1; D unclear. Germline CDR1 is KGHSH and CDR2 is LQKENI. Trimming pared 3 bases from V and 5 bases from J, leaving 13 bases between. The CDR3 has 14 residues. The DNA of the CDR3 is TGTGCCAGCTCACCCCGGGAAGGAGGGACTGAAGCTTTCTTT. It translates to CASSPREGGTEAFF.

V is TRBV10-3 and J is TRBJ2-7; D is undetermined. Trimming pared 2 bases from V and 3 bases from J, leaving 11 bases between. Germline assignment: CDR1 ENHRY and CDR2 SYGVKD. The CDR3 is 14 residues long. CDR3 sequence (DNA): TGTGCCATCAGTGAGGCAGGCGCCGGCTACGAGCAGTACTTC. Translated: CAISEAGAGYEQYF.

For the CDR3, the DNA is TGTGCCAGCAGTGGGGGGGGAGGCAATCAGCCCCAGCATTTT. Protein product: CASSGGGGNQPQHF. V gene TRBV6-1 combines with J gene TRBJ1-5, with D possibly matching TRBD1 (5 bases). The length of the CDR3 is 14 residues. The germline V and J ends were trimmed by 4 bases and 2 bases, with 9 bases remaining between them. CDR1 and CDR2 (germline): MNHNS, SASEGT.

The CDR3 loop is CASSHTGTGDGAFF. CDR3 DNA sequence: TGTGCCAGCTCACATACCGGGACAGGGGATGGAGCTTTCTTT. The chain recombines TRBV18 with TRBJ1-1; 10 positions match TRBD1. After removal of 4 bases from V and 10 bases from J, the junction contained 9 bases not matched to a gene. The CDR3 runs to 14 residues. The germline V gene has CDR1 KGHSH and CDR2 LQKENI.

V is TRBV7-9 and J is TRBJ2-7, with 8 bases matching TRBD2. CDR1 is SEHNR, CDR2 FQNEAQ, per germline (reference sequence). The length of the CDR3 is 15 residues. V dropped 5 bases and J dropped 2; count of bases not matched to a gene: 8. The CDR3 reads CASSTTAGVPYEQYF. The CDR3 nucleotides read TGTGCCAGCAGCACCACAGCGGGAGTTCCCTACGAGCAGTACTTC.